These T cell receptor beta chains were read from a single sample in a study of blood T cell repertoires in COVID-19. Profiled with immunoSEQ multiplex PCR; TCRdb holds only in-frame clones, not every one. The data contain roughly 230,000 clones, about 86% of them singletons. The specimen sequenced was PBMCs or T cells enriched from blood (not recorded which). The receptors were gathered from a man in his fifties who had recovered from COVID-19. Each CDR3 is given with its conserved first and last residue. The D gene is left open where the match is weak. Some rows have no size entry. The others give once, few or many, or a class for an expanded clone.

CDR3: CASSVGELYSGNTIYF; DNA: TGTGCCAGCAGCGTAGGGGAGCTCTACTCTGGAAACACCATATATTTT; V: TRBV9; J: TRBJ1-3; size: -; D: -
CDR3: CASSSAQGARGDTQYF; DNA: TGTGCCAGCAGCTCCGCCCAGGGGGCGAGAGGAGATACGCAGTATTTT; V: TRBV7-2; J: TRBJ2-3; size: once; D: TRBD1
CDR3: CASSWGQGSYNEQFF; DNA: TGTGCCAGCAGCTGGGGACAGGGCTCCTACAATGAGCAGTTCTTC; V: TRBV5-6; J: TRBJ2-1; size: -; D: TRBD1
CDR3: CASIWASGSADTQYF; DNA: TGTGCCAGCATCTGGGCAAGCGGGAGTGCAGATACGCAGTATTTT; V: TRBV2; J: TRBJ2-3; size: -; D: TRBD2
CDR3: CARDRRNNGYTF; DNA: TGTGCCCGGGACAGGCGAAACAATGGCTACACCTTC; V: TRBV30; J: TRBJ1-2; size: -; D: TRBD1
CDR3: CASNTRGGFPYEQYF; DNA: TGTGCCAGCAATACCCGGGGGGGGTTCCCCTACGAGCAGTACTTC; V: TRBV6-4; J: TRBJ2-7; size: -; D: TRBD2
CDR3: CASSSLAGGYNEQFF; DNA: TGTGCCAGCAGTTCGTTAGCGGGAGGGTACAATGAGCAGTTCTTC; V: TRBV28; J: TRBJ2-1; size: -; D: TRBD2
CDR3: CASLGQGYGYTF; DNA: TGTGCCAGCTTGGGACAGGGTTATGGCTACACCTTC; V: TRBV28; J: TRBJ1-2; size: -; D: TRBD1
CDR3: CASSSPGLGVSYEQFF; DNA: TGTGCCAGCAGTTCACCGGGACTAGGAGTTTCTTATGAGCAGTTCTTC; V: TRBV11-2; J: TRBJ2-1; size: -; D: TRBD2
CDR3: CASRSGIGSNQPQHF; DNA: TGCGCCAGCAGGTCCGGGATCGGGAGCAATCAGCCCCAGCATTTT; V: TRBV5-1; J: TRBJ1-5; size: -; D: -
CDR3: CSVSLTERGKLFF; DNA: TGCAGCGTTTCCCTTACCGAGCGTGGAAAACTGTTTTTT; V: TRBV29-1; J: TRBJ1-4; size: -; D: -
CDR3: CASYPRTRDGYTF; DNA: TGTGCCAGCTACCCTAGGACAAGGGATGGCTACACCTTC; V: TRBV6-5; J: TRBJ1-2; size: -; D: -
CDR3: CASLVAASYEQYF; DNA: TGTGCCAGCTTAGTAGCGGCCTCCTACGAGCAGTACTTC; V: TRBV7-2; J: TRBJ2-7; size: -; D: -
CDR3: CASSLGRQRQGLLSGELFF; DNA: TGTGCCAGCAGCTTAGGCCGTCAACGACAGGGGTTACTGTCCGGGGAGCTGTTTTTT; V: TRBV7-8; J: TRBJ2-2; size: once; D: TRBD1
CDR3: CASSLDAGVNQPQHF; DNA: TGTGCCAGCAGCTTAGACGCCGGGGTCAATCAGCCCCAGCATTTT; V: TRBV7-2; J: TRBJ1-5; size: few; D: -
CDR3: CASSPIGGSSSGELFF; DNA: TGTGCCAGCAGCCCAATAGGGGGTTCGTCTTCCGGGGAGCTGTTTTTT; V: TRBV7-3; J: TRBJ2-2; size: -; D: -
CDR3: CASSAHRVEDEQFF; DNA: TGTGCCAGCAGCGCCCACCGGGTCGAAGATGAGCAGTTCTTC; V: TRBV9; J: TRBJ2-1; size: -; D: -
CDR3: CASSLHVGAERVGELFF; DNA: TGCGCCAGCAGCTTACATGTAGGAGCGGAGCGGGTCGGGGAGCTGTTTTTT; V: TRBV5-1; J: TRBJ2-2; size: -; D: -
CDR3: CAYGSSYNSPLHF; DNA: TGTGCCTACGGTAGCTCCTATAATTCACCCCTCCACTTT; V: TRBV30; J: TRBJ1-6; size: -; D: -
CDR3: CSASVTAPNEQFF; DNA: TGCAGTGCTAGTGTAACAGCCCCCAATGAGCAGTTCTTC; V: TRBV20-1; J: TRBJ2-1; size: few; D: -
CDR3: CASSLARGGNEQYF; DNA: TGTGCCAGCAGCTTAGCACGGGGCGGGAACGAGCAGTACTTC; V: TRBV7-8; J: TRBJ2-7; size: -; D: -
CDR3: CASSLARAGEQYF; DNA: TGTGCCAGCAGTCTGGCTAGGGCGGGCGAGCAGTACTTC; V: TRBV2; J: TRBJ2-7; size: -; D: -
CDR3: CASRNGGAYNSPLHF; DNA: TGTGCCAGCAGAAACGGGGGGGCTTATAATTCACCCCTCCACTTT; V: TRBV27; J: TRBJ1-6; size: -; D: -
CDR3: CASRPSTGKGYEQYF; DNA: TGTGCCAGCAGACCCTCGACAGGGAAGGGGTACGAGCAGTACTTC; V: TRBV6-5; J: TRBJ2-7; size: once; D: TRBD1
CDR3: CASMTLAGEQYF; DNA: TGTGCCAGTATGACCCTAGCCGGCGAGCAGTACTTC; V: TRBV19; J: TRBJ2-7; size: -; D: -
CDR3: CASSPPHGGRGYNEQFF; DNA: TGTGCCAGCAGCCCCCCTCACGGCGGGAGGGGGTACAATGAGCAGTTCTTC; V: TRBV11-3; J: TRBJ2-1; size: -; D: TRBD2
CDR3: CASSLAPAGTGSYGYTF; DNA: TGCGCCAGCAGCTTGGCCCCTGCCGGGACAGGGTCCTATGGCTACACCTTC; V: TRBV5-1; J: TRBJ1-2; size: -; D: TRBD1
CDR3: CASSEKAGGINEQFF; DNA: TGCGCCAGCAGTGAAAAAGCGGGGGGTATCAATGAGCAGTTCTTC; V: TRBV10-1; J: TRBJ2-1; size: -; D: TRBD2
CDR3: CASSLGGTSETQYF; DNA: TGCGCCAGCAGCTTGGGAGGAACCTCCGAGACCCAGTACTTC; V: TRBV5-1; J: TRBJ2-5; size: few; D: -
CDR3: CATSDLQVGGGEQFF; DNA: TGTGCCACCAGTGATTTGCAAGTCGGAGGCGGAGAGCAGTTCTTC; V: TRBV24-1; J: TRBJ2-1; size: -; D: -
CDR3: CASSFRDYYEQYF; DNA: TGTGCCAGCAGCTTCAGGGATTACTACGAGCAGTACTTC; V: TRBV7-9; J: TRBJ2-7; size: -; D: -
CDR3: CASSAGTISGNTIYF; DNA: TGTGCCAGCAGCGCGGGAACTATCTCTGGAAACACCATATATTTT; V: TRBV5-8; J: TRBJ1-3; size: -; D: -
CDR3: CASSDWLAGETSTDTQYF; DNA: TGTGCCAGCAGTGATTGGTTAGCGGGTGAAACTAGCACAGATACGCAGTATTTT; V: TRBV2; J: TRBJ2-3; size: -; D: TRBD2
CDR3: CASGLARTGSTDTQYF; DNA: TGCGCCAGCGGCCTGGCCAGGACAGGAAGCACAGATACGCAGTATTTT; V: TRBV5-1; J: TRBJ2-3; size: -; D: TRBD1
CDR3: CASKGVVETQYF; DNA: TGTGCCAGTAAGGGGGTCGTAGAGACCCAGTACTTC; V: TRBV21-1; J: TRBJ2-5; size: -; D: -
CDR3: CASSLATWRGDEQFF; DNA: TGTGCCAGCAGCTTAGCTACCTGGAGGGGAGATGAGCAGTTCTTC; V: TRBV7-9; J: TRBJ2-1; size: few; D: -
CDR3: CASSQPRQVAAPGYTF; DNA: TGCGCCAGCAGCCAACCCCGACAGGTCGCGGCTCCTGGCTACACCTTC; V: TRBV4-1; J: TRBJ1-2; size: -; D: -
CDR3: CASRNEGQGARQPQHF; DNA: TGTGCCAGCAGGAACGAGGGACAGGGGGCTCGTCAGCCCCAGCATTTT; V: TRBV7-8; J: TRBJ1-5; size: -; D: TRBD1
CDR3: CASKWAQGPTDTQYF; DNA: TGCGCCAGCAAGTGGGCACAGGGGCCCACAGATACGCAGTATTTT; V: TRBV5-1; J: TRBJ2-3; size: -; D: TRBD1
CDR3: CASSRTGGSGTEAFF; DNA: TGTGCCAGTAGTAGGACAGGGGGTTCGGGAACTGAAGCTTTCTTT; V: TRBV27; J: TRBJ1-1; size: -; D: TRBD1
CDR3: CASTPNTRVYYEQYF; DNA: TGTGCCAGCACGCCTAACACCCGGGTCTACTACGAGCAGTACTTC; V: TRBV7-2; J: TRBJ2-7; size: -; D: -
CDR3: CASSSNRIASQETQYF; DNA: TGTGCCAGCAGCTCCAATCGAATAGCCAGCCAAGAGACCCAGTACTTC; V: TRBV4-2; J: TRBJ2-5; size: -; D: -
CDR3: CASQLSAVQDTQYF; DNA: TGTGCCAGTCAGTTATCCGCAGTCCAAGATACGCAGTATTTT; V: TRBV6-5; J: TRBJ2-3; size: -; D: -
CDR3: CASSLEATGYEQYF; DNA: TGTGCCAGCAGCTTAGAAGCTACAGGCTACGAGCAGTACTTC; V: TRBV7-9; J: TRBJ2-7; size: -; D: -
CDR3: CASREGGTEAFF; DNA: TGTGCCAGCAGGGAAGGGGGCACTGAAGCTTTCTTT; V: TRBV12-3/TRBV12-4; J: TRBJ1-1; size: -; D: -
CDR3: CASGTSGRAYEQYF; DNA: TGCGCCAGCGGGACTAGCGGGAGGGCCTACGAGCAGTACTTC; V: TRBV5-1; J: TRBJ2-7; size: -; D: TRBD2
CDR3: CATSDPGTGNYNEQFF; DNA: TGTGCCACCAGTGATCCGGGGACAGGGAACTACAATGAGCAGTTCTTC; V: TRBV24-1; J: TRBJ2-1; size: -; D: TRBD1
CDR3: CASSLDLVADTQYF; DNA: TGCGCCAGCAGCTTGGATTTGGTAGCAGATACGCAGTATTTT; V: TRBV5-1; J: TRBJ2-3; size: once; D: -
CDR3: CASSQDAAAEKLFF; DNA: TGCGCCAGCAGCCAAGATGCGGCTGCGGAAAAACTGTTTTTT; V: TRBV4-1; J: TRBJ1-4; size: -; D: -
CDR3: CATRTRTGDSGELFF; DNA: TGTGCCACCCGAACCCGGACAGGGGATTCCGGGGAGCTGTTTTTT; V: TRBV11-3; J: TRBJ2-2; size: -; D: TRBD1
CDR3: CASRETGGQEAFF; DNA: TGTGCCAGCAGGGAAACAGGGGGCCAAGAAGCTTTCTTT; V: TRBV2; J: TRBJ1-1; size: -; D: TRBD1
CDR3: CASSYSSVRYFPPLHF; DNA: TGTGCCAGCAGTTACTCGAGCGTCAGATACTTCCCACCCCTCCACTTT; V: TRBV6-2/TRBV6-3; J: TRBJ1-6; size: -; D: -
CDR3: CASSLVGGAVAEAFF; DNA: TGTGCCAGCAGCTTAGTCGGGGGGGCAGTGGCTGAAGCTTTCTTT; V: TRBV7-8; J: TRBJ1-1; size: -; D: -
CDR3: CASTPPPGQRGQPQHF; DNA: TGTGCCAGCACCCCTCCTCCGGGACAACGGGGTCAGCCCCAGCATTTT; V: TRBV28; J: TRBJ1-5; size: -; D: -
CDR3: CASSVTGGTDTEAFF; DNA: TGTGCCAGCAGCGTAACCGGGGGGACGGACACTGAAGCTTTCTTT; V: TRBV9; J: TRBJ1-1; size: -; D: -
CDR3: CASSYRGGETQYF; DNA: TGTGCCAGCAGTTACCGGGGGGGTGAGACCCAGTACTTC; V: TRBV6-5; J: TRBJ2-5; size: once; D: TRBD2
CDR3: CASSFGTEEKLFF; DNA: TGTGCCAGCAGTTTCGGGACTGAAGAAAAACTGTTTTTT; V: TRBV28; J: TRBJ1-4; size: -; D: -
CDR3: CASRSRQALHEQYF; DNA: TGTGCCAGCAGGTCCAGACAGGCTCTCCACGAGCAGTACTTC; V: TRBV5-6; J: TRBJ2-7; size: -; D: -
CDR3: CASSRDTGEKLFF; DNA: TGCGCCAGCAGCCGGGACACGGGGGAAAAACTGTTTTTT; V: TRBV10-2; J: TRBJ1-4; size: -; D: -